These T cell receptor beta chains were read from a single sample in a study of cytomegalovirus exposure and HLA in healthy donors. Data came from immunoSEQ multiplex PCR; TCRdb stores just in-frame clones and leaves some out. The sample has about 170,000 clones, approximately 59% seen once; the top ten hold around 3%. The sample consisted of PBMCs. Receptors were obtained from a man aged 40-55 years in good health and CMV-seronegative. CDR3s include the opening cysteine and the closing phenylalanine or tryptophan. A D gene is named only where the DNA matches it firmly. Clone size is shown for a subset of rows, as once, few, many or a class of expanded clone.

abundance	v_gene	d_gene	j_gene	CDR3nt	CDR3aa
NA	TRBV19	NA	TRBJ1-3	TGTGCCAGTCGGACAGTGGCTGGAAACACCATATATTTT	CASRTVAGNTIYF
NA	TRBV6-1	TRBD1	TRBJ1-1	TGTGCCAGCAGTTTGGAGGGGGCATACACTGAAGCTTTCTTT	CASSLEGAYTEAFF
NA	TRBV18	NA	TRBJ2-1	TGTGCCAGCTCACCCTCCGGGGATCCCAATGAGCAGTTCTTC	CASSPSGDPNEQFF
NA	TRBV21-1	NA	TRBJ2-6	TGTGCCAGCAGCAAAGTAGGCGGTCTCACCGGGGCCAACGTCCTGACTTTC	CASSKVGGLTGANVLTF
NA	TRBV5-4	NA	TRBJ1-4	TGTGCCAGCACGGCTAGGGGGGGAACTAATGAAAAACTGTTTTTT	CASTARGGTNEKLFF
NA	TRBV6-5	TRBD2	TRBJ2-2	TGTGCCAGCAGCCGATGGACTAGCGGCACCGGGGAGCTGTTTTTT	CASSRWTSGTGELFF
NA	TRBV19	NA	TRBJ1-4	TGTGCCAGTAGTATGATACAGGGCATAGAAAAACTGTTTTTT	CASSMIQGIEKLFF
NA	TRBV11-3	NA	TRBJ2-2	TGTGCCAGCAGCTCACGGGACATCACCGGGGAGCTGTTTTTT	CASSSRDITGELFF
few	TRBV7-2	NA	TRBJ2-7	TGTGCCAGCAGCTTAGTCAGTTCCTACGAGCAGTACTTC	CASSLVSSYEQYF
NA	TRBV6-5	NA	TRBJ1-5	TGTGCCAGCAGCGTATCAGGGTGGACGCCCCAGCATTTT	CASSVSGWTPQHF
NA	TRBV7-8	NA	TRBJ2-2	TGTGCCAGCAGCTTAACAGGAACCGGGGAGCTGTTTTTT	CASSLTGTGELFF
NA	TRBV27	NA	TRBJ2-3	TGTGCCAGCAGTTTTGGTAGCGGAATCACAGATACGCAGTATTTT	CASSFGSGITDTQYF
NA	TRBV5-4	TRBD2	TRBJ2-3	TGTGCCAGCAGCACGAGCGGGGGGGCCGAAAGAGATACGCAGTATTTT	CASSTSGGAERDTQYF
once	TRBV7-9	NA	TRBJ1-1	TGTTCCAGCAGCCGGGAAAGTCTAGGTCGAGCTTTCTTT	CSSSRESLGRAFF
NA	TRBV30	NA	TRBJ2-3	TGTGCCTGGATTCCGCAGGGGTGGAGGACAGATACGCAGTATTTT	CAWIPQGWRTDTQYF
NA	TRBV19	NA	TRBJ2-6	TGTGCCAGTAGTACTCACAGCTCTGGGGCCAACGTCCTGACTTTC	CASSTHSSGANVLTF
few	TRBV28	TRBD1	TRBJ1-2	TGTGCCACCGGATCAGGGCAGGGGGTTTATGGCTACACCTTC	CATGSGQGVYGYTF
NA	TRBV6-1	NA	TRBJ2-2	TGTGCCTCCAGAAGGGACATGAACACCGGGGAGCTGTTTTTT	CASRRDMNTGELFF
NA	TRBV11-2	TRBD2	TRBJ2-1	TGTGCCAGCAGCCTTGCTAGCGGGGTGTACAATGAGCAGTTCTTC	CASSLASGVYNEQFF
NA	TRBV5-1	TRBD1	TRBJ2-7	TGCGCCAGCAGGAAGGGGACAGGCATGAGCGAGCAGTACTTC	CASRKGTGMSEQYF
NA	TRBV7-9	TRBD2	TRBJ2-7	TGTTCCAGCAGCTTAACGGGACTAGCGGGGGACGAGCAGTACTTC	CSSSLTGLAGDEQYF
NA	TRBV28	NA	TRBJ1-5	TGTGCCAGCAGCTCCACAGGATCCAGCAATCAGCCCCAGCATTTT	CASSSTGSSNQPQHF
few	TRBV9	NA	TRBJ2-1	TGTGCCAGCAGCGTAGACGCAGATAATGAGCAGTTCTTC	CASSVDADNEQFF
NA	TRBV5-1	TRBD1	TRBJ2-7	TGCGCCAGCAGCTCGGGACAGGGGGTTCACGAGCAGTACTTC	CASSSGQGVHEQYF
NA	TRBV18	TRBD1	TRBJ2-7	TGTGCCAGCTCACCAAGGCAGGGACAGGGGGCGTACGAGCAGTACTTC	CASSPRQGQGAYEQYF
NA	TRBV2	TRBD2	TRBJ2-3	TGTGCCAGCTCTCCCTCGATAGCGGGGGGTTACTTGGATACGCAGTATTTT	CASSPSIAGGYLDTQYF
NA	TRBV10-3	TRBD2	TRBJ2-5	TGTGCCATCAGCGGAATACTAGCGGGGGGGCAAGAGACCCAGTACTTC	CAISGILAGGQETQYF
few	TRBV29-1	NA	TRBJ2-7	TGCAGCGTTTGCAGGGCCTTAGGCCACGAGCAGTACTTC	CSVCRALGHEQYF
NA	TRBV11-2	NA	TRBJ1-1	TGTGCCAGCAGCTTAGGTGGGACACGGAACACTGAAGCTTTCTTT	CASSLGGTRNTEAFF
NA	TRBV6-1	NA	TRBJ2-7	TGTGCCAGCAGTGAACCAGGGGCCTACGAGCAGTACTTC	CASSEPGAYEQYF
NA	TRBV7-2	TRBD1	TRBJ2-1	TGTGCCAGCAGCACCCGGACAGGGAGGCCCTACAATGAGCAGTTCTTC	CASSTRTGRPYNEQFF
NA	TRBV6-1	NA	TRBJ2-3	TGTGCCAGCAGTGGCCAGACACTGGTCAGCACAGATACGCAGTATTTT	CASSGQTLVSTDTQYF
few	TRBV5-1	NA	TRBJ2-4	TGCGCCAGCAGTTCAGCGGAAGTAGCCAAAAACATTCAGTACTTC	CASSSAEVAKNIQYF
few	TRBV7-2	TRBD2	TRBJ2-3	TGTGCCAGCAGCTTAGGACTGGCGGGAGGTGGGAAATGGGATACGCAGTATTTT	CASSLGLAGGGKWDTQYF
few	TRBV10-2	NA	TRBJ1-1	TGCGCCAGCAGCGAACAGGGCGGGACTGAAGCTTTCTTT	CASSEQGGTEAFF
once	TRBV4-1	TRBD2	TRBJ2-1	TGCGCCAGCAGCCTTCGGGAGGGGGACTACAATGAGCAGTTCTTC	CASSLREGDYNEQFF
NA	TRBV2	TRBD2	TRBJ2-5	TGTGCCAGCAGAGGGCCTAGCGGGGGGCTGGGGCAAGAGACCCAGTACTTC	CASRGPSGGLGQETQYF
NA	TRBV11-3	NA	TRBJ2-2	TGTGCCAGCAGCTCTAGAGGGGGTAACACCGGGGAGCTGTTTTTT	CASSSRGGNTGELFF
NA	TRBV7-6	NA	TRBJ2-1	TGTGCCAGCACCATTTCGGCGGGACTCTACAATGAGCAGTTCTTC	CASTISAGLYNEQFF
NA	TRBV5-5	NA	TRBJ2-5	TGTGCCAGCAGCTCTCGGGCAGGGGCAGAGACCCAGTACTTC	CASSSRAGAETQYF
NA	TRBV7-9	NA	TRBJ1-2	TGTGCCAGCAGTTCAACAGCTGGTCACGTAGCTAACTATGGCTACACCTTC	CASSSTAGHVANYGYTF
NA	TRBV5-1	NA	TRBJ1-3	TGCGCCAGCAGCCCCCGGCAGGGCCGAAACACCATATATTTT	CASSPRQGRNTIYF
NA	TRBV18	NA	TRBJ1-1	TGTGCCAGCTCACCAGTCGGGACACCGAACACTGAAGCTTTCTTT	CASSPVGTPNTEAFF
NA	TRBV5-1	TRBD2	TRBJ2-3	TGCGCCAGCAGCCGTGGTCGGGGGGATCGCACAGATACGCAGTATTTT	CASSRGRGDRTDTQYF
NA	TRBV29-1	NA	TRBJ1-4	TGCAGCGCCCGGTCGGGAAAACTGTTTTTT	CSARSGKLFF
few	TRBV6-1	TRBD1	TRBJ1-5	TGTGCCAGCAGAGACAGGGGAAGCAATCAGCCCCAGCATTTT	CASRDRGSNQPQHF
NA	TRBV5-1	NA	TRBJ2-5	TGCGCCAGCAGCTTGGCCCAGCGGGCGGGTCAAGAGACCCAGTACTTC	CASSLAQRAGQETQYF
NA	TRBV7-9	NA	TRBJ2-1	TGTTCCAGCAGCTCGACTATCACCGGGCCCGGGGATGAGCAGTTCTTC	CSSSSTITGPGDEQFF
few	TRBV4-1	TRBD2	TRBJ2-7	TGCGCCAGCAGCCAGCTCCTAGCGGGAGGTGCCTACGAGCAGTACTTC	CASSQLLAGGAYEQYF